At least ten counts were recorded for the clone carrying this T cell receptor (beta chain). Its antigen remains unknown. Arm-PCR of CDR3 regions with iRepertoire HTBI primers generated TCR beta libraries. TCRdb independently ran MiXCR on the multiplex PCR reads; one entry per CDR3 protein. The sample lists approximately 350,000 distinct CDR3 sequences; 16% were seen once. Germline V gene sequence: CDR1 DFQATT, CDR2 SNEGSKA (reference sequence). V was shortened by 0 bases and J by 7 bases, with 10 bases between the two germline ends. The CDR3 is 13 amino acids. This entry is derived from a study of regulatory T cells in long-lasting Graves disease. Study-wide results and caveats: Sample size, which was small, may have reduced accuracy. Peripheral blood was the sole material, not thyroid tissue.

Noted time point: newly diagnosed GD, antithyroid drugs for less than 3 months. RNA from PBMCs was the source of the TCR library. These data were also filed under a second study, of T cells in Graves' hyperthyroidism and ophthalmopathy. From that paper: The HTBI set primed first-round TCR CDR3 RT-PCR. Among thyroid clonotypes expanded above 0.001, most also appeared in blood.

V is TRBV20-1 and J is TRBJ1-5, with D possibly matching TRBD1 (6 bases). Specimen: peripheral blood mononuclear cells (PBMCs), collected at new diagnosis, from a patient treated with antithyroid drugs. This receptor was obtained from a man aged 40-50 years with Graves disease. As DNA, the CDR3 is TGCAGTGCTAGAGATCAGGGGTTACAGCCCCAGCATTTT. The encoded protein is CSARDQGLQPQHF.